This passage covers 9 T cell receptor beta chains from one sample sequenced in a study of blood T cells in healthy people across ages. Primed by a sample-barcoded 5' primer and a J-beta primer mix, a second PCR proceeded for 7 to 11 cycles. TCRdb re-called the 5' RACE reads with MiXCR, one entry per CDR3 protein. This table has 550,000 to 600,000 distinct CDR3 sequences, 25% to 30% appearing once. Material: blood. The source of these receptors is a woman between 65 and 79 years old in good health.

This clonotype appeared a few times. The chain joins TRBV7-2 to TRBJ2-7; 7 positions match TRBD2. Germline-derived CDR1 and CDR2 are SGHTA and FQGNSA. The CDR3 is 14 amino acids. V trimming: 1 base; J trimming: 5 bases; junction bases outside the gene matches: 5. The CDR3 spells CASSLDPGRDEQYF. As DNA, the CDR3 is TGTGCCAGCAGCTTAGATCCGGGGAGGGACGAGCAGTACTTC.

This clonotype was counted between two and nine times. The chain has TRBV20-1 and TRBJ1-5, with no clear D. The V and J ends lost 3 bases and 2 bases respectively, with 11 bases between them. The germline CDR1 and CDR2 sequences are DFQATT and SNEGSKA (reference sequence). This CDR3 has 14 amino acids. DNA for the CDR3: TGCAGTGCTAGCAAGAGGGTACGCAATCAGCCCCAGCATTTT. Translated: CSASKRVRNQPQHF.

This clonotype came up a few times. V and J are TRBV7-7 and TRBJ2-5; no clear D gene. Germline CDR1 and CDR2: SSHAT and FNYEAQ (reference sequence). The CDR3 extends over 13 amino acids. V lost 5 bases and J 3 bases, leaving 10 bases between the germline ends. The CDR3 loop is CASSKQIKETQYF. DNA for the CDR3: TGTGCCAGCAGCAAACAAATAAAAGAGACCCAGTACTTC.

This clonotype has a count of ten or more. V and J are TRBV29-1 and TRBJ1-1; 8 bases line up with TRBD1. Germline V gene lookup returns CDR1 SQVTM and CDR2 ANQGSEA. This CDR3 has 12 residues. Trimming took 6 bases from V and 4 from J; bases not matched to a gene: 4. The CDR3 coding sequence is TGCAGCGTGGACAGGGCTGGCACTGAAGCTTTCTTT. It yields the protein CSVDRAGTEAFF. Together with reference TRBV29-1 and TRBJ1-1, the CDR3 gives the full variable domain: SAVISQKPSRDICQRGTSLTIQCQVDSQVTMMFWYRQQPGQSLTLIATANQGSEATYESGFVIDKFPISRPNLTFSTLTVSNMSPEDSSIYLCSVDRAGTEAFFGQGTRLTVV.

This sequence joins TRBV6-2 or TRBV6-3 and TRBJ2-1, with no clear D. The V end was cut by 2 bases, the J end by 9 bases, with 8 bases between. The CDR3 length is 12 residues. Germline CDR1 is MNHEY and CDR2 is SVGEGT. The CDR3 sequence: CASSYPLGEQFF. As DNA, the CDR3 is TGTGCCAGCAGTTACCCACTGGGTGAGCAGTTCTTC.

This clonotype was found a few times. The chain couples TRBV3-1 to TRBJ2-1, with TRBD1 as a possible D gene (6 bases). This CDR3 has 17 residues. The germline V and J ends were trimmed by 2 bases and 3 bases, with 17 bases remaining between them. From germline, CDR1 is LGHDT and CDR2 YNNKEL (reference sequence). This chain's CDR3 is CASSQIPGQNFYNEQFF. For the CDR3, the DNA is TGTGCCAGCAGCCAAATCCCCGGACAGAACTTCTACAATGAGCAGTTCTTC.

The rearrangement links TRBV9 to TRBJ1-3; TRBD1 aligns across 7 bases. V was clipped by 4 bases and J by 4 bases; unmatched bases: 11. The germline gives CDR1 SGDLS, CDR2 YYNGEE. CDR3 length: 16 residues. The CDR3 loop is CASSFSTGQGGNTIYF. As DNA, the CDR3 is TGTGCCAGCAGCTTCTCGACAGGGCAAGGAGGAAACACCATATATTTT.

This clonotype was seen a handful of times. DNA of the CDR3: TGTGCCAGCAGCCCTGATGGCGGGGGGGCCTTTGAGCAGTTCTTC. Translating gives CASSPDGGGAFEQFF. V gene TRBV4-2 combines with J gene TRBJ2-5; 9 positions agree with TRBD2. The J call may be incorrect, as the DNA end agrees better with TRBJ2-1. The CDR3 sequence is 15 residues long. Germline loops: CDR1 LGHNA, CDR2 YNFKEQ.

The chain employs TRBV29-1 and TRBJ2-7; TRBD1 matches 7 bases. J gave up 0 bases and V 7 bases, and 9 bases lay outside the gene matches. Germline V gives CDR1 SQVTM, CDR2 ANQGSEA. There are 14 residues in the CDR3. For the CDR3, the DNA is TGCAGCGCCTTACCGGACAGGAGCTCCTACGAGCAGTACTTC. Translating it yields CSALPDRSSYEQYF.